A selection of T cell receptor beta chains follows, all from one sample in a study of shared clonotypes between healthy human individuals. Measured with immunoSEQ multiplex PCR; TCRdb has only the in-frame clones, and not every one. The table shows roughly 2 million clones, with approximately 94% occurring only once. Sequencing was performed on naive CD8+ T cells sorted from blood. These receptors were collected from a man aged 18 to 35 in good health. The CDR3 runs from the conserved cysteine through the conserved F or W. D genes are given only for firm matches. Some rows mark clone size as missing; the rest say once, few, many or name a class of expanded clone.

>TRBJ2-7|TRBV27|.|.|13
CASSSHNQYEQYF
TGTGCCAGCAGTTCCCATAACCAATACGAGCAGTACTTC
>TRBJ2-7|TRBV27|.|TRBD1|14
CASSYRDSVDEQYF
TGTGCCAGCAGTTACCGGGACAGTGTCGACGAGCAGTACTTC
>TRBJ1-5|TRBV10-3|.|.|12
CAISDSNQPQHF
TGTGCCATCAGTGACAGCAATCAGCCCCAGCATTTT
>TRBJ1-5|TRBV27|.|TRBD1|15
CASNYRGGIGQPQHF
TGTGCCAGCAACTACAGGGGCGGGATAGGCCAGCCCCAGCATTTT
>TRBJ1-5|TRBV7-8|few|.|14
CASSSVANNQPQHF
TGTGCCAGCAGCTCGGTCGCCAACAATCAGCCCCAGCATTTT
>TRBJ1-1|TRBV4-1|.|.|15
CASSQGGVKDTEAFF
TGCGCCAGCAGCCAAGGGGGTGTTAAAGACACTGAAGCTTTCTTT
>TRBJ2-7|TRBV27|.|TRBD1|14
CASSLQGAPHEQYF
TGTGCCAGCAGCCTACAGGGGGCGCCCCACGAGCAGTACTTC
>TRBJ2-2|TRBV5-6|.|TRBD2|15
CASSLELAGPGELFF
TGTGCCAGCAGCTTGGAATTAGCGGGACCCGGGGAGCTGTTTTTT
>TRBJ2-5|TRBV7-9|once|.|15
CASTPRRDLGETQYF
TGTGCCAGCACCCCTCGTCGCGACCTCGGAGAGACCCAGTACTTC
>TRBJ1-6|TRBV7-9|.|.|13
CASSPRPNSPLHF
TGTGCCAGCAGCCCTCGGCCAAATTCACCCCTCCACTTT
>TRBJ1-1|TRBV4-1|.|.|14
CASSHDPTNTEAFF
TGCGCCAGCAGCCATGATCCGACGAACACTGAAGCTTTCTTT
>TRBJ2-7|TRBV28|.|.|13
CASSKGLDYEQYF
TGTGCCAGCAGTAAGGGCCTGGACTACGAGCAGTACTTC
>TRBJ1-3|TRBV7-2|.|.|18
CASSLAGLGEGPGNTIYF
TGTGCCAGCAGCTTAGCGGGGTTGGGGGAGGGGCCCGGAAACACCATATATTTT
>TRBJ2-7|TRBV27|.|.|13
CASSLAPPHEQYF
TGTGCCAGCAGTTTAGCCCCCCCCCACGAGCAGTACTTC
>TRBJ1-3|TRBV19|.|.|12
CASSIGVNTIYF
TGTGCCAGTAGTATAGGAGTAAACACCATATATTTT
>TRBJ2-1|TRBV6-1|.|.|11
CASSGPGEQFF
TGTGCCAGCAGCGGCCCTGGAGAGCAGTTCTTC
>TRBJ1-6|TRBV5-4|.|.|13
CASSPSSNSPLHF
TGTGCCAGCAGCCCCTCTAGTAATTCACCCCTCCACTTT
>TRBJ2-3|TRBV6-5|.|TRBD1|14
CASAGTGGSDTQYF
TGTGCCAGCGCCGGGACAGGGGGCTCGGATACGCAGTATTTT
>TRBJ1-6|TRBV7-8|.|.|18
CASSLARSGGEIFSPLHF
TGTGCCAGCAGCTTAGCTCGAAGTGGAGGGGAGATCTTTTCACCCCTCCACTTT
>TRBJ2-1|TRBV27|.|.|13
CASRQGIRNEQFF
TGTGCCAGCAGACAGGGAATACGGAATGAGCAGTTCTTC
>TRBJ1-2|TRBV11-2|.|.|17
CASSLDGLGGPFYGYTF
TGTGCCAGCAGCTTAGATGGGTTGGGTGGTCCCTTCTATGGCTACACCTTC
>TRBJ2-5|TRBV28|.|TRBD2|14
CASSLSGGEETQYF
TGTGCCAGCAGTTTATCGGGGGGGGAAGAGACCCAGTACTTC